Listed here are 27 T cell receptor beta chains from one sample, sequenced in a study of blood T cell repertoires in COVID-19. Clones were sequenced by immunoSEQ multiplex PCR, and TCRdb holds only the in-frame ones, with some missing. The profile covers 130,000 to 150,000 clones, with approximately 80% appearing a single time and 13% taken by the ten largest. Sequencing input: peripheral blood. The receptor set was obtained from a man aged 55 to 70 with active or convalescent COVID-19.

The chain carries TRBV9 and TRBJ1-2; 7 positions agree with TRBD1. CDR3 length: 14 amino acids. CDR1 and CDR2 from the germline V gene are SGDLS and YYNGEE. Unmatched junction bases numbered 7, after V lost 3 bases and J lost 5 bases. The CDR3 sequence: CASSDRQGSYGYTF. The CDR3 nucleotides read TGTGCCAGCAGCGACCGACAGGGAAGTTATGGCTACACCTTC. Full variable domain (remainder filled in from reference TRBV9 and TRBJ1-2): DSGVTQTPKHLITATGQRVTLRCSPRSGDLSVYWYQQSLDQGLQFLIQYYNGEERAKGNILERFSAQQFPDLHSELNLSSLELGDSALYFCASSDRQGSYGYTFGSGTRLTVV.

Here the CDR3 DNA reads TGTGCCTGGAGTACGGGTGAGGGATCACCCCTCCACTTT. It specifies CAWSTGEGSPLHF. The chain uses TRBV30 and TRBJ1-6, with D unclear. V lost 2 bases, J lost 10 bases, and 12 bases lay in between. The CDR3 contains 13 residues. CDR1 GTSNPN and CDR2 SVGIG come from the germline V gene (reference sequence).

V usage is TRBV10-3 and J usage is TRBJ2-7, with unresolved D. The CDR3 is 12 amino acids. Deletions cut 3 bases from V and 5 bases from J, with 8 bases between. Germline V gene lookup returns CDR1 ENHRY and CDR2 SYGVKD. CDR3 region: CAISDSTNEQYF. CDR3 DNA sequence: TGTGCCATCAGTGATTCTACCAACGAGCAGTACTTC.

V is TRBV3-1 (or the pseudogene TRBV3-2) and J is TRBJ2-2; 7 nucleotides match TRBD1. The CDR3 is 14 residues long. J gave up 6 bases and V 6 bases, and 7 bases lay outside the gene matches. Germline V lookup: CDR1 LGHDT, CDR2 YNNKEL (reference sequence). The CDR3 loop is CASSQQGYAGELFF. The CDR3, as DNA: TGTGCCAGCAGTCAACAGGGGTACGCCGGGGAGCTGTTTTTT.

The V call is TRBV5-1, the J call TRBJ2-6, with D unclear. With 1 base removed from V and 0 bases from J, the gap between germline ends came to 5 bases. There are 15 residues in the CDR3. Germline CDR1 and CDR2: SGHRS and YFSETQ. In nucleotides, the CDR3 is TGCGCCAGCAGCTTGTTGAGCTCTGGGGCCAACGTCCTGACTTTC. Translating gives CASSLLSSGANVLTF.

This chain uses TRBV9 with TRBJ2-2; 8 bases line up with TRBD2. The CDR3 covers 17 residues. The V segment lost 1 base and the J segment 5 bases; nucleotides outside the gene matches: 10. Germline V gene lookup returns CDR1 SGDLS and CDR2 YYNGEE. The CDR3 is CASSVRGAGGRTGELFF. The CDR3 DNA reads as TGTGCCAGCAGCGTAAGGGGTGCGGGAGGAAGGACCGGGGAGCTGTTTTTT.

The V gene is TRBV9, the J gene TRBJ1-5; D unresolved. Per the germline V gene, CDR1 is SGDLS and CDR2 is YYNGEE. The CDR3 totals 14 residues. With 0 bases removed from V and 4 bases from J, the gap between germline ends came to 8 bases. DNA of the CDR3: TGTGCCAGCAGCGTAGGCTCCAGGAATCAGCCCCAGCATTTT. Protein sequence: CASSVGSRNQPQHF.

The chain joins TRBV7-9 to TRBJ1-5, with 7 bases that match TRBD1. This CDR3 comprises 15 residues. V was clipped by 6 bases and J by 0 bases; unmatched bases: 5. CDR1 SEHNR and CDR2 FQNEAQ come from the germline V gene (reference sequence). This CDR3 reads CASSTGDLSNQPQHF. DNA for the CDR3: TGTGCCAGCAGTACAGGGGACCTTAGCAATCAGCCCCAGCATTTT.

V usage is TRBV3-1 (or the pseudogene TRBV3-2) and J usage is TRBJ1-4; D is undetermined. V lost 1 base and J lost 8, with 5 bases in between. The germline V gene has CDR1 LGHDT and CDR2 YNNKEL (reference sequence). This CDR3 is built from 12 residues. The CDR3 protein is CASSQGPEKLFF. Here the CDR3 DNA reads TGTGCCAGCAGCCAAGGTCCGGAAAAACTGTTTTTT.

The chain is built from TRBV10-3 and TRBJ2-3; TRBD2 aligns across 10 bases. CDR1 and CDR2 (germline): ENHRY, SYGVKD. This CDR3 spans 18 amino acids. Germline trimming cut 4 bases from V and 2 bases from J; bases unmatched to any gene: 12. As DNA, the CDR3 is TGTGCCATCAGTGGGAAAGCGGGAGGGAGCTCCGTCACAGATACGCAGTATTTT. As protein: CAISGKAGGSSVTDTQYF.

J is TRBJ1-4 and V is TRBV19; no clear D. Trimming pared 7 bases from V and 8 bases from J, leaving 17 bases between. In germline, CDR1 is LNHDA, CDR2 SQIVND (reference sequence). CDR3 length: 14 amino acids. The CDR3 protein is CASTPRVNQEKLFF. The CDR3 coding sequence is TGTGCCAGTACCCCGCGGGTTAACCAGGAAAAACTGTTTTTT.

This sequence joins TRBV5-5 and TRBJ2-2, with 10 bases identical to TRBD2. This CDR3 has 15 residues. V was clipped by 2 bases and J by 4 bases; unmatched bases: 2. The germline V gene has CDR1 SGHKS and CDR2 YYEKEE (reference sequence). The CDR3 coding sequence is TGTGCCAGCAGCTTAGCGGGAGGGACCACCGGGGAGCTGTTTTTT. This encodes CASSLAGGTTGELFF.

This clone was seen a handful of times. J is TRBJ1-1 and V is TRBV6-5; a possible D gene is TRBD1 (5 bases). Trimming left V 7 bases short and J 8 bases short, with 11 bases between. The CDR3 is 11 residues long. The V gene's germline CDR1 is MNHEY and CDR2 SVGAGI. CDR3 coding DNA: TGTGCCAGCACCAAGGGGTCGGAAGCTTTCTTT. Translating gives CASTKGSEAFF.

The rearrangement joins TRBV24-1 to TRBJ1-2; maybe TRBD1 (6 bases). Trimming cost V 4 bases and J 8 bases, with 19 bases left between them. This CDR3 region has 15 residues. Germline loops: CDR1 KGHDR, CDR2 SFDVKD. The CDR3 bases are TGTGCCACCAGTGACCCAGGGACACCCGAGCGGGGCTACACCTTC. Translating it yields CATSDPGTPERGYTF.

V and J are TRBV2 and TRBJ1-2, with unresolved D. The CDR3 sequence is 13 residues long. The germline V gene has CDR1 SNHLY and CDR2 FYNNEI. The V gene lost 4 bases and the J gene lost 1 base, with 7 bases spanning the gap. The CDR3 bases are TGTGCCAGCAGTGCAACAGTTAACTATGGCTACACCTTC. It is translated as CASSATVNYGYTF. The entire variable domain, with the rest obtained from reference TRBV2 and TRBJ1-2, is as follows: EPEVTQTPSHQVTQMGQEVILRCVPISNHLYFYWYRQILGQKVEFLVSFYNNEISEKSEIFDDQFSVERPDGSNFTLKIRSTKLEDSAMYFCASSATVNYGYTFGSGTRLTVV.

This clone has a single count. The genes are TRBV18 and TRBJ2-5; D ambiguous. This CDR3 region has 13 residues. V was clipped by 6 bases and J by 9 bases, with 17 bases between them. Looked up from germline, CDR1 is KGHSH and CDR2 is LQKENI. The CDR3 sequence is CASSPEERSPQYF. CDR3 sequence (DNA): TGTGCCAGCTCGCCAGAGGAACGATCGCCCCAGTACTTC.

This sequence joins TRBV28 and TRBJ2-7; 7 positions agree with TRBD1. The germline CDR1 and CDR2 sequences are MDHEN and SYDVKM. This CDR3 region has 14 residues. V lost 5 bases to trimming and J lost 4 bases; unmatched junction nucleotides: 8. The DNA of the CDR3 is TGTGCCAGCAGTCTCCTACAGGGGCGGTACGAGCAGTACTTC. This translates into CASSLLQGRYEQYF.

The V gene is TRBV5-1, the J gene TRBJ1-1; no reliable D call. The CDR3 has 14 residues. Germline assignment: CDR1 SGHRS and CDR2 YFSETQ. Trimming shortened V by 0 bases and J by 5 bases, and 11 bases separated the two germline ends. The CDR3 DNA reads TGCGCCAGCAGCTTGGGGTTGGAGGGAACTGAAGCTTTCTTT. This encodes CASSLGLEGTEAFF.

The rearrangement links TRBV7-6 to TRBJ1-5; possible D gene TRBD1, 6 bases. The CDR3 contains 15 residues. V was cut by 1 base and J by 1 base, with 8 bases left in between. In germline, CDR1 is SGHVS, CDR2 FNYEAQ. CDR3: CASSLGQGSNQPQHF. The CDR3 nucleotides read TGTGCCAGCAGCTTAGGCCAGGGGAGCAATCAGCCCCAGCATTTT.

This chain connects TRBV3-1 (or the pseudogene TRBV3-2) to TRBJ2-2; possible D gene TRBD1, 6 bases. This CDR3 is 15 amino acids long. V lost 2 bases and J 6 bases, leaving 13 bases between the germline ends. The germline V gene encodes CDR1 LGHDT and CDR2 YNNKEL (reference sequence). CDR3 sequence (DNA): TGTGCCAGCAGCCAACAGACAGGCATAGCCGGGGAGCTGTTTTTT. Residues: CASSQQTGIAGELFF.

This clone occurred a few times. The chain has TRBV5-4 and TRBJ2-1; TRBD1 matches at 8 bases. Germline values: CDR1 SGHNT, CDR2 YYREEE (reference sequence). This CDR3 is 15 amino acids long. After removal of 5 bases from V and 7 bases from J, the junction contained 11 bases not matched to a gene. CDR3 nucleotides: TGTGCCAGCAGTTCCGGGACAGGATCTCGTAATGAGCAGTTCTTC. It translates to CASSSGTGSRNEQFF.

At least ten counts were recorded for this clone. The chain combines TRBV2 with TRBJ2-3; 7 nucleotides agree with TRBD2. This CDR3 spans 14 amino acids. Germline assignment: CDR1 SNHLY and CDR2 FYNNEI. The V gene end was trimmed by 6 bases and the J gene end by 5 bases; junction bases not matched to a gene: 8. CDR3 nucleotides: TGTGCCAGCAGAACGGGAGGCGGGGAAGATACGCAGTATTTT. Its protein is CASRTGGGEDTQYF.

V and J are TRBV4-1 and TRBJ1-5; TRBD1 matches at 11 bases. Germline values: CDR1 MGHRA, CDR2 YSYEKL. The CDR3 is made up of 17 amino acids. Losses at the gene ends were 3 bases for V and 0 bases for J; bases not matched to a gene: 4. The CDR3 DNA is TGCGCCAGCAGCCAGGCCGGGACAGGGGGTAGCAATCAGCCCCAGCATTTT. Protein product: CASSQAGTGGSNQPQHF.

The V and J genes are TRBV28 and TRBJ2-7; D is uncertain. Trimming stripped 2 bases from V and 6 bases from J, with 8 bases between. The length of the CDR3 is 12 residues. The germline V gene encodes CDR1 MDHEN and CDR2 SYDVKM. CDR3: CASSLLLSEQYF. CDR3 in DNA: TGTGCCAGCAGTTTACTCTTGTCCGAGCAGTACTTC.

This clone occurred once. The rearrangement uses TRBV18 and TRBJ2-1; tentative D call: TRBD1 (6 bases). V gave up 0 bases and J gave up 2 bases, with 11 bases separating them. The germline V gene has CDR1 KGHSH and CDR2 LQKENI. The CDR3 extends over 16 amino acids. CDR3 loop: CASSPPRGKTYNEQFF. CDR3 DNA sequence: TGTGCCAGCTCACCACCCAGGGGAAAGACCTACAATGAGCAGTTCTTC.

The chain is built from TRBV30 and TRBJ2-1; 10 bases are shared with TRBD2. J lost 4 bases, V lost 2 bases, and 11 bases had no gene match. The CDR3 has 17 amino acids. CDR1 is GTSNPN, CDR2 SVGIG, per germline (reference sequence). The CDR3 sequence is CAWSPWRGLAPYNEQFF. The DNA of the CDR3 is TGTGCCTGGAGTCCGTGGCGGGGACTAGCGCCATACAATGAGCAGTTCTTC.

The chain employs TRBV9 and TRBJ2-1, with 13 nucleotides matching TRBD2. This CDR3 has 15 amino acids. V dropped 2 bases and J dropped 12; count of bases not matched to a gene: 8. Germline V gene sequence: CDR1 SGDLS, CDR2 YYNGEE. The DNA of the CDR3 is TGTGCCAGCAGCGTCGGGACTAGCGGGGCCACGGGGCAGTTCTTC. This encodes CASSVGTSGATGQFF.